The 27 T cell receptor beta chains in this list originate from one sample, sequenced in a study of spatial heterogeneity in lung cancer (dated by TCRdb to about 2019). Receptors were amplified or captured by 5' RACE. Sequenced on a NextSeq 500. In-frame beta chains were kept once TCRdb had trimmed the public reads at Q25 with fastp and called clones with MiXCR. Rows with a matching CDR3 protein are joined into one entry that keeps the most common DNA and genes. Recorded for this sample are around 2,000 distinct CDR3 sequences; about an eighth of them occurred a single time. Clones ranked in the top ten supply approximately 20% of the sample. The intended sense of this specimen's time point label: sample taken at primary tumor resection. TCR sequencing used whole RNA extracted from tumor and nontumor lung tissue, or from cryopreserved PBMC samples, without cell sorting. This specimen was normal lung tissue next to the tumor, taken at surgery. Receptor source: a male donor with early-stage non-small cell lung cancer.

This clonotype is medium-sized in the sample. V and J are TRBV27 and TRBJ2-7; no definite D call. The ends were cut back, 6 bases at V and 1 base at J, with 7 bases in the middle. Germline CDR1 MNHEY, CDR2 SMNVEV (reference sequence). This CDR3 contains 12 residues. In nucleotides, the CDR3 is TGTGCCAGCAGAAAGGAATCCTACGAGCAGTACTTC. Its protein product is CASRKESYEQYF.

The rearrangement joins TRBV15 to TRBJ1-6, with D possibly matching TRBD1 (6 bases). The CDR3 has 13 residues. V was pared by 6 bases and J by 9 bases, with 12 bases between. Germline V gene data show CDR1 as LNHNV and CDR2 as YYDKDF (reference sequence). CDR3 region: CATSQGKISPLHF. CDR3 coding DNA: TGTGCCACCAGTCAGGGGAAGATTTCACCCCTCCACTTT.

The chain couples TRBV15 to TRBJ2-7, with 9 bases aligning to TRBD2. The CDR3 totals 16 residues. Germline CDR1 and CDR2: LNHNV and YYDKDF (reference sequence). V gave up 1 base and J gave up 1 base; unmatched junction bases: 5. CDR3 in amino acids: CATSRAGTSGSYEQYF. The CDR3 nucleotides are TGTGCCACCAGCAGAGCGGGCACTAGCGGGTCCTACGAGCAGTACTTC.

The chain links TRBV7-6 to TRBJ1-2; D remains unclear. Trimming stripped 2 bases from V and 5 bases from J, with 12 bases between. The CDR3 consists of 14 residues. CDR1 and CDR2 (germline): SGHVS, FNYEAQ. The CDR3 loop reads CASSLNRATYGYTF. The CDR3 bases are TGTGCCAGCAGCTTAAACCGGGCTACTTATGGCTACACCTTC.

This CDR3 reads CASRVGGPTDTQYF. CDR3 DNA: TGCGCCAGCAGGGTCGGGGGGCCCACAGATACGCAGTATTTT. J is TRBJ2-3 and V is TRBV5-1, with D possibly matching TRBD2 (7 bases). The V gene's germline CDR1 is SGHRS and CDR2 YFSETQ. The CDR3 sequence is 14 residues long. Trimming stripped 5 bases from V and 2 bases from J, with 12 bases between.

By share, this clonotype ranks as medium-sized. The rearrangement joins TRBV7-2 to TRBJ1-2; 8 nucleotides line up with TRBD1. The J segment lost 3 bases and the V segment lost 4 bases, leaving 7 bases of the junction unmatched. CDR3 size: 15 residues. Germline CDR1 SGHTA, CDR2 FQGNSA. The CDR3: CASSSPGQGDYGYTF. CDR3 in DNA: TGTGCCAGCAGCTCTCCCGGACAGGGTGACTATGGCTACACCTTC.

By share of the sample, this clonotype is medium-sized. The chain's CDR3 is CASSGGDRDTGELFF. The CDR3 DNA reads TGTGCCAGCAGCGGAGGGGACAGAGACACCGGGGAGCTGTTTTTT. This chain uses TRBV7-9 with TRBJ2-2; TRBD1 might be the D (7 bases). The germline gives CDR1 SEHNR, CDR2 FQNEAQ (reference sequence). This CDR3 comprises 15 residues. With 5 bases removed from V and 3 bases from J, the gap between germline ends came to 13 bases. Based on the CDR3 plus reference TRBV7-9 and TRBJ2-2, the full variable domain is DTGVSQNPRHKITKRGQNVTFRCDPISEHNRLYWYRQTLGQGPEFLTYFQNEAQLEKSRLLSDRFSAERPKGSFSTLEIQRTEQGDSAMYLCASSGGDRDTGELFFGEGSRLTVL.

In its sample, this clonotype ranks as medium-sized. The chain combines TRBV29-1 with TRBJ1-5; maybe TRBD1 (6 bases). Trimming pared 7 bases from V and 5 bases from J, leaving 12 bases between. Germline CDR1 SQVTM, CDR2 ANQGSEA. CDR3 length: 12 residues. CDR3 amino acids: CSARDTDQPQHF. The CDR3 DNA is TGCAGCGCCCGGGACACCGATCAGCCCCAGCATTTT. Full variable domain (rest looked up from reference TRBV29-1 and TRBJ1-5): SAVISQKPSRDICQRGTSLTIQCQVDSQVTMMFWYRQQPGQSLTLIATANQGSEATYESGFVIDKFPISRPNLTFSTLTVSNMSPEDSSIYLCSARDTDQPQHFGDGTRLSIL.

By share of the sample, this clonotype is medium-sized (0.01 to 0.1%). This sequence joins TRBV27 and TRBJ1-2; 8 positions agree with TRBD1. The length of the CDR3 is 15 residues. The germline V gene has CDR1 MNHEY and CDR2 SMNVEV (reference sequence). The junction had 10 bases not matched to a gene; V was cut back by 5 bases and J by 5 bases. CDR3 residues: CASSKGQGAGYGYTF. CDR3 nucleotides: TGTGCCAGCAGTAAAGGCCAGGGGGCTGGGTATGGCTACACCTTC.

This clonotype is labeled medium-sized. The V call is TRBV6-5, the J call TRBJ2-1; D may be TRBD2 (6 bases). CDR1 is MNHEY, CDR2 SVGAGI, per germline. Trimming removed 0 bases at V and 6 bases at J, with 12 bases between. This CDR3 comprises 15 residues. Here the CDR3 DNA reads TGTGCCAGCAGTTACTCGGGAGGCGAGGCCAATGAGCAGTTCTTC. It is translated as CASSYSGGEANEQFF.

This clonotype was observed many times. The J gene is TRBJ1-1, the V gene TRBV29-1; D unclear. There are 13 residues in the CDR3. Germline lookup yields CDR1 SQVTM and CDR2 ANQGSEA. The ends were cut back, 2 bases at V and 1 base at J, with 8 bases in the middle. CDR3 protein: CSVELRKNTEAFF. The CDR3 bases are TGCAGCGTTGAATTACGGAAGAACACTGAAGCTTTCTTT.

This clonotype is labeled as medium-sized. The V call is TRBV7-3, the J call TRBJ2-2; TRBD1 is a possible D gene (5 bases). Germline CDR1 and CDR2: SGHTA and FQGTGA. The ends were cut back, 6 bases at V and 7 bases at J, with 15 bases in the middle. The CDR3 loop spans 14 amino acids. The chain's CDR3 is CASSLMQQVGELFF. In DNA, the CDR3 is TGTGCCAGCAGTCTAATGCAACAGGTCGGGGAGCTGTTTTTT.

This clonotype occurred many times. V gene TRBV6-5 combines with J gene TRBJ1-2; 9 bases line up with TRBD1. The CDR3 runs 12 residues. CDR1 and CDR2 from the germline V gene are MNHEY and SVGAGI. The J segment lost 12 bases and the V segment lost 6 bases, leaving 8 bases of the junction unmatched. The CDR3 sequence is CASSSGQGSHTF. In DNA form, the CDR3 reads TGTGCCAGCAGCTCAGGACAGGGGAGCCACACCTTC.

This clonotype is termed medium-sized. The rearrangement uses TRBV11-1 and TRBJ2-5; 15 bases map to TRBD2. Looked up from germline, CDR1 is SGHAT and CDR2 is FQDESV (reference sequence). This CDR3 has 17 amino acids. The J segment lost 2 bases and the V segment lost 5 bases, leaving 6 bases of the junction unmatched. The CDR3 bases are TGTGCCAGCAGCCCCGGGACTAGCGGGGGGACTCAAGAGACCCAGTACTTC. It translates to CASSPGTSGGTQETQYF.

This clonotype qualifies as medium-sized. The chain joins TRBV20-1 to TRBJ2-4; 11 nucleotides agree with TRBD2. Germline V CDR1 and CDR2: DFQATT, SNEGSKA (reference sequence). CDR3 length: 15 amino acids. Unmatched junction bases numbered 10, after V lost 5 bases and J lost 7 bases. The CDR3 DNA reads as TGCAGTGCTCGGCCTCCTAGCGGGGGGCGGAACATTCAGTACTTC. Its translation: CSARPPSGGRNIQYF.

The chain couples TRBV9 to TRBJ2-7; D gene uncertain. This CDR3 region has 11 residues. V lost 4 bases, J lost 3 bases, and 5 bases lay in between. Per the germline V gene, CDR1 is SGDLS and CDR2 is YYNGEE. CDR3 amino acids: CASSPGYEQYF. The DNA of the CDR3 is TGTGCCAGCAGCCCAGGCTACGAGCAGTACTTC.

This clonotype is medium-sized by share. J is TRBJ2-3 and V is TRBV4-1, with 10 bases that match TRBD2. The CDR3 is made up of 17 amino acids. CDR1 is MGHRA, CDR2 YSYEKL, per germline. The V segment lost 3 bases and the J segment 3 bases; nucleotides outside the gene matches: 9. The CDR3 DNA is TGCGCCAGCAGCCACGCCAGCGGGAGGGCGGGGACAGATACGCAGTATTTT. Protein: CASSHASGRAGTDTQYF.

The rearrangement joins TRBV20-1 to TRBJ1-2; no firm D call. Per germline, CDR1 DFQATT and CDR2 SNEGSKA (reference sequence). Trimming removed 4 bases at V and 4 bases at J, with 19 bases between. The CDR3 loop spans 15 amino acids. CDR3 protein: CSAISLDAFGYGYTF. In DNA, the CDR3 is TGCAGTGCTATATCCCTTGACGCCTTTGGCTATGGCTACACCTTC.

This clonotype is deemed medium-sized. The chain links TRBV6-1 to TRBJ2-7, with unresolved D. The germline gives CDR1 MNHNS, CDR2 SASEGT. Trimming stripped 7 bases from V and 5 bases from J, with 21 bases between. This CDR3 is 15 amino acids long. The CDR3 is CASNTPSGSGDEQYF. The CDR3 DNA reads TGTGCCAGCAACACACCTTCGGGTTCGGGCGACGAGCAGTACTTC.

This clonotype was detected a few times. V and J are TRBV12-3 or TRBV12-4 and TRBJ1-2; the match to TRBD1 covers 8 bases. The CDR3 is 14 amino acids. J lost 4 bases, V lost 6 bases, and 7 bases had no gene match. The CDR3 DNA reads TGTGCCAGCAGCGCCAGGGGGCAGAGCTATGGCTACACCTTC. Translated, it gives CASSARGQSYGYTF.

By share of the sample, this clonotype is large (0.1 to 1%). This sequence joins TRBV30 and TRBJ2-5, with a weak D call TRBD2 (5 bases). Germline assignment: CDR1 GTSNPN and CDR2 SVGIG (reference sequence). This CDR3 is built from 14 residues. The V end lost 1 base, the J end lost 7 bases, and 16 bases lay between the germline ends. CDR3 in amino acids: CAWSGTDPARTQYF. The CDR3 DNA reads TGTGCCTGGAGTGGGACTGATCCCGCGAGGACCCAGTACTTC.

In its sample, this clonotype is medium-sized. The chain employs TRBV6-2 or TRBV6-3 and TRBJ1-5, with 7 bases that match TRBD1. The CDR3 is made up of 14 amino acids. Trimming removed 6 bases from V and 0 bases from J; junction bases left unmatched: 2. Germline CDR1 is MNHEY and CDR2 is SVGEGT. In nucleotides, the CDR3 is TGTGCCAGCAGGGGACAGCCTAGCAATCAGCCCCAGCATTTT. Its protein product is CASRGQPSNQPQHF.

By its share, this clonotype is medium-sized (0.01 to 0.1%). The chain recombines TRBV7-2 with TRBJ2-7, with D unresolved. CDR3 size: 12 residues. Looked up from germline, CDR1 is SGHTA and CDR2 is FQGNSA. V gave up 4 bases and J gave up 5 bases, with 9 bases separating them. CDR3 region: CASSSVYNEQYF. Here the CDR3 DNA reads TGTGCCAGCAGCTCCGTCTATAACGAGCAGTACTTC.

This clonotype ranks as medium-sized. The chain links TRBV2 to TRBJ2-5; 7 bases fit TRBD2. The CDR3 length is 15 residues. Per germline, CDR1 SNHLY and CDR2 FYNNEI. Trimming cost V 9 bases and J 2 bases; bases outside gene matches: 12. The CDR3 DNA is TGTGCCAGTCGGAGGCGGGGGTCCCCACAAGAGACCCAGTACTTC. Protein sequence: CASRRRGSPQETQYF.

The chain has TRBV19 and TRBJ2-4, with 7 bases aligning to TRBD2. Germline values: CDR1 LNHDA, CDR2 SQIVND (reference sequence). The CDR3 is made up of 13 amino acids. Trimming removed 7 bases from V and 5 bases from J; junction bases left unmatched: 5. CDR3 residues: CASKSGIENIQYF. In DNA, the CDR3 is TGTGCCAGTAAGAGCGGGATTGAAAACATTCAGTACTTC.

The chain joins TRBV29-1 to TRBJ1-3; no clear D. Germline CDR1 and CDR2: SQVTM and ANQGSEA. V lost 1 base and J 0 bases, leaving 7 bases between the germline ends. The CDR3 sequence is 14 residues long. CDR3 DNA: TGCAGCGTTGAAGCGGCGAACTCTGGAAACACCATATATTTT. Protein sequence: CSVEAANSGNTIYF.

A remark on this clonotype: A read error is possible here, since a much larger clone lies one base away. The J gene is TRBJ2-3, the V gene TRBV20-1; 8 bases match TRBD2. Per the germline V gene, CDR1 is DFQATT and CDR2 is SNEGSKA (reference sequence). V shed 6 bases, J shed 11 bases, and the junction held 10 bases outside the gene matches. The CDR3 has 12 amino acids. This CDR3 is CSAPKYRGGQYF. The DNA of the CDR3 is TGCAGTGCCCCAAAGTACCGGGGGGGGCAGTATTTT.